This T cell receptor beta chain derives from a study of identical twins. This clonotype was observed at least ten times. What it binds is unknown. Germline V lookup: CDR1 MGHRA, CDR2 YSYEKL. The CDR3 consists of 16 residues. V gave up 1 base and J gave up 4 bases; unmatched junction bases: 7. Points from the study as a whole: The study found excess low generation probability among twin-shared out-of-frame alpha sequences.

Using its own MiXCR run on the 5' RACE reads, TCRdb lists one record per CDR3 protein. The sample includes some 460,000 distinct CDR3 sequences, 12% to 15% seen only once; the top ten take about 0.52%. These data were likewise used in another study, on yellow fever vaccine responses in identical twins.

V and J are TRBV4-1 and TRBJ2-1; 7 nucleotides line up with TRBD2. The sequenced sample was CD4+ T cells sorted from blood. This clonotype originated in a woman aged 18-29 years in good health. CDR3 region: CASSQVRLAVYNEQFF. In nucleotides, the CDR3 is TGCGCCAGCAGCCAAGTAAGGCTAGCGGTTTACAATGAGCAGTTCTTC.